Below are 17 T cell receptor beta chains sequenced from a single sample in a study of T cells expressing NK-cell markers. TCRdb reprocessed the 5' RACE reads; each CDR3 protein has one entry and no DNA is given. The sample data list 400,000 to 450,000 distinct CDR3 sequences. Sequenced: blood T cells: a sorted CD56 or NKG2C T cell subset, CD4+ or CD8+ T cells, or bulk PBMC T cells (not recorded which). The origin of the receptors is a woman between 18 and 75 years old in good health.

The chain employs TRBV13 and TRBJ2-5. The CDR3 covers 14 residues. Germline V CDR1 and CDR2: PRHDT, FYEKMQ (reference sequence). The CDR3: CASRLNLGQETQYF.

This chain joins TRBV20-1 and TRBJ2-3; TCRdb lists TRBD2, though no DNA is available to test this call. The CDR3 is 16 amino acids. Germline V gene lookup returns CDR1 DFQATT and CDR2 SNEGSKA (reference sequence). The CDR3 loop is CSALKGRNKYTDTQYF.

The J gene is TRBJ1-2, the V gene TRBV29-1; the D call from TCRdb, TRBD1, cannot be confirmed without DNA. Germline CDR1 SQVTM, CDR2 ANQGSEA. CDR3 length equals 13 residues. This chain's CDR3 is CSAQQGGSYGYTF.

The V call is TRBV12-3 or TRBV12-4, the J call TRBJ2-3; TCRdb's D call of TRBD2 is untestable without DNA. The CDR3 sequence is 15 residues long. CDR3: CASSLRSGGTDTQYF.

The CDR3 spells CSAREGPLTGELFF. The rearrangement links TRBV20-1 to TRBJ2-2; TCRdb picks TRBD2, but there is no DNA to check that call. CDR3 length equals 14 residues. From germline, CDR1 is DFQATT and CDR2 SNEGSKA (reference sequence).

The chain combines TRBV12-3 or TRBV12-4 with TRBJ1-2; lacking DNA, the TRBD1 call made by TCRdb goes unchecked. The CDR3 loop spans 13 amino acids. The chain's CDR3 is CASSPGGGYGYTF.

V usage is TRBV7-3 and J usage is TRBJ2-3; the D call of TRBD1 rests on TCRdb alone, since no DNA is present to check it. The CDR3 has 12 residues. From germline, CDR1 is SGHTA and CDR2 FQGTGA. CDR3 sequence reads: CASSPTGGAQYF.

V gene TRBV5-5 combines with J gene TRBJ2-1; TCRdb names TRBD2, which stays unverified in the absence of DNA. Germline CDR1 is SGHKS and CDR2 is YYEKEE (reference sequence). This CDR3 spans 16 amino acids. CDR3 sequence reads: CASSGTSAKSYNEQFF. The full variable domain, completed using reference TRBV5-5 and TRBJ2-1, is DAGVTQSPTHLIKTRGQQVTLRCSPISGHKSVSWYQQVLGQGPQFIFQYYEKEERGRGNFPDRFSARQFPNYSSELNVNALLLGDSALYLCASSGTSAKSYNEQFFGPGTRLTVL.

The chain combines TRBV25-1 with TRBJ1-1; TCRdb's D call of TRBD1 is untestable without DNA. This CDR3 contains 15 residues. Looked up from germline, CDR1 is MGHDK and CDR2 is SYGVNS. CDR3 sequence: CASSAPGQMGAEAFF.

This chain uses TRBV6-1 with TRBJ1-5; TCRdb picks TRBD1, but there is no DNA to check that call. The CDR3 runs 14 residues. Germline lookup yields CDR1 MNHNS and CDR2 SASEGT. CDR3 loop: CASRTGTTNQPQHF.

The V and J genes are TRBV12-3 or TRBV12-4 and TRBJ1-3. The CDR3 consists of 15 residues. CDR3 loop: CASSRRSPVGNTIYF.

The chain joins TRBV20-1 to TRBJ1-5; TCRdb calls TRBD1, which cannot be checked without DNA. The CDR3 is made up of 15 amino acids. Germline lookup yields CDR1 DFQATT and CDR2 SNEGSKA (reference sequence). The CDR3 protein is CSASSMGQYNQPQHF.

The rearrangement links TRBV3-1 to TRBJ1-5. There are 13 residues in the CDR3. CDR1 LGHDT and CDR2 YNNKEL come from the germline V gene (reference sequence). The CDR3 protein is CASSQDGLQPQHF.

The chain recombines TRBV29-1 with TRBJ2-3; TCRdb designates TRBD2, a call that cannot be tested without DNA. The CDR3 runs 14 residues. Germline V lookup: CDR1 SQVTM, CDR2 ANQGSEA. The CDR3 loop is CSVEVSYPLDTQYF.

V is TRBV7-2 and J is TRBJ1-1; TCRdb names TRBD1, which stays unverified in the absence of DNA. The germline V gene has CDR1 SGHTA and CDR2 FQGNSA. The CDR3 length is 13 residues. This chain's CDR3 is CASSPWTGSEAFF.

The rearrangement links TRBV7-2 to TRBJ2-3. CDR1 is SGHTA and CDR2 is FQGNSA in the germline V gene. This CDR3 comprises 14 residues. This CDR3 reads CASSFKWGTDTQYF. The whole variable domain, remainder taken from reference TRBV7-2 and TRBJ2-3, is GAGVSQSPSNKVTEKGKDVELRCDPISGHTALYWYRQSLGQGLEFLIYFQGNSAPDKSGLPSDRFSAERTGGSVSTLTIQRTQQEDSAVYLCASSFKWGTDTQYFGPGTRLTVL.

The rearrangement uses TRBV5-1 and TRBJ2-5; the TCRdb call, TRBD2, lacks DNA for checking. CDR3 length: 15 amino acids. Germline assignment: CDR1 SGHRS and CDR2 YFSETQ. The CDR3 sequence: CASSGPGTPKETQYF.